The rows below give T cell receptor beta chains drawn from one sample of a study of T cells after yellow fever vaccination. Each CDR3 protein gets one entry after TCRdb re-called the 5' RACE reads with MiXCR. The table includes 500,000 to 650,000 distinct CDR3 sequences, approximately 13% detected once. Sequencing was performed on PBMCs, taken on the day of the yellow fever booster vaccination. These receptors all come from a young man who received the YFV17D yellow fever vaccine. CDR3s include the opening cysteine and the closing phenylalanine or tryptophan. D genes are given only for firm matches. The size field is filled for only some rows; it gives once, few, many or a size class.

d_gene	v_gene	abundance	j_gene	CDR3nt	CDR3aa
NA	TRBV20-1	NA	TRBJ1-2	TGCAGTGCTATCCTTCCAGAGGGTTATGGCTACGCCTTC	CSAILPEGYGYAF
TRBD2	TRBV27	NA	TRBJ2-7	TGTGCCAGCAGTATTAGCGGGAGTCTGGACGAGCAGTACTTC	CASSISGSLDEQYF
NA	TRBV12-3/TRBV12-4	few	TRBJ1-5	TGTGCCATCTCGGAGGATAGCAATCAGCCCCAGCATTTT	CAISEDSNQPQHF
TRBD2	TRBV4-3	NA	TRBJ2-1	TGCGCCAGCAGCCCCGGGATAGCGGGAGCCGGTGAGCAGTTCTTC	CASSPGIAGAGEQFF
NA	TRBV5-1	few	TRBJ2-1	TGCGCCAGCATGCGCGGGCCAGGGAGTGGGAATGAGCAGTTCTTC	CASMRGPGSGNEQFF
NA	TRBV18	NA	TRBJ1-5	TGTGCCAGTACCGACTCCTTAGGGCCCCAGCATTTT	CASTDSLGPQHF
NA	TRBV7-2	NA	TRBJ2-2	TGTGCCAGCAGCTTAGAGGAGGGAAGGGAGCTGTTTTTT	CASSLEEGRELFF
NA	TRBV20-1	NA	TRBJ2-3	TGCAGTGCTAGACCAGGGATCCGCGGGCCAGATACGCAGTATTTT	CSARPGIRGPDTQYF
NA	TRBV7-2	many	TRBJ2-2	TGTGCCAGCAGCCCACTTAGGAACACCGGGGAGCTGTTTTTT	CASSPLRNTGELFF
NA	TRBV30	once	TRBJ2-7	TGTGCCTGGAGTGTATCTCAGTACGAGCAGTACTTC	CAWSVSQYEQYF
NA	TRBV7-9	few	TRBJ1-1	TGTGCCAGCATCCCCACAGTGACCGAAGCTTTCTTT	CASIPTVTEAFF
TRBD2	TRBV7-2	many	TRBJ2-7	TGTGCCAGCAGCTTTGACGGGAGGAGCTCCTACGAGCAGTACTTC	CASSFDGRSSYEQYF
NA	TRBV18	few	TRBJ2-7	TGTGCCAGCTCACCGGTGTCGATTGGACAGCCCTACGAGCAGTACTTC	CASSPVSIGQPYEQYF
TRBD2	TRBV10-3	many	TRBJ2-1	TGTGCCATCAGTGTTGGCGGGGGCTCCTACAATGAGCAGTTCTTC	CAISVGGGSYNEQFF
NA	TRBV9	few	TRBJ2-7	TGTGCCAGCAGCGTAGGGGCGGGCCTCCCGAATCACGAGCAGTACTTC	CASSVGAGLPNHEQYF
TRBD2	TRBV12-3/TRBV12-4	NA	TRBJ2-1	TGTGCCAGCACCGTACCGGGACTAGCAATATATGAGCAGTTCTTC	CASTVPGLAIYEQFF
NA	TRBV6-1	NA	TRBJ1-6	TGTGCCAGCAGCCCCGGGGGGGCTTCAGCTCGCTCACCCCTCCACTTT	CASSPGGASARSPLHF
TRBD2	TRBV5-1	many	TRBJ2-1	TGCGCCAGCAGCTTACTACTAGCGGGCTCAAATGAGCAGTTCTTC	CASSLLLAGSNEQFF
NA	TRBV7-2	NA	TRBJ1-1	TGTGCCAGCAGCATCGGGCCAGCCGGCGCTGAAGCTTTCTTT	CASSIGPAGAEAFF
NA	TRBV18	NA	TRBJ2-7	TGTGCCAGCTCACCAGAGGGAGGTATCTCCTACGAGCAGTACTTC	CASSPEGGISYEQYF
NA	TRBV5-1	few	TRBJ2-5	TGCGCCAGCAGCCCTGAGTCCGTAGAGACCCAGTACTTC	CASSPESVETQYF
NA	TRBV12-3/TRBV12-4	many	TRBJ1-5	TGTGCCAGCAGTTTACTGAAGTTAGAGCCCCAGCATTTT	CASSLLKLEPQHF
NA	TRBV20-1	few	TRBJ1-1	TGCAGTGCTAGAACAGGGAATAGTGAAGCTTTCTTT	CSARTGNSEAFF
NA	TRBV6-5	few	TRBJ1-1	TGTGCCAGCAGTTACCCCGGGACAAAGAACACTGAAGCTTTCTTT	CASSYPGTKNTEAFF
TRBD2	TRBV11-2	NA	TRBJ2-1	TGTGCCAGCCGCGCGGAGGGAGCGGGAGTTAAAAATGAGCAGTTCTTC	CASRAEGAGVKNEQFF
NA	TRBV5-1	few	TRBJ2-2	TGCGCCAGCAGCTTGGACCAACCCGGGGAGCTGTTTTTT	CASSLDQPGELFF
TRBD2	TRBV28	NA	TRBJ2-3	TGTGCCAGCAGTTTCGGGGGGGCTCGTACAGATACGCAGTATTTT	CASSFGGARTDTQYF
NA	TRBV5-1	few	TRBJ1-2	TGCGCCAGCACCCCAGGCACGGGGGGAGGCAGGGACGGCTACACCTTC	CASTPGTGGGRDGYTF
TRBD2	TRBV20-1	few	TRBJ2-7	TGCAGTGCTAGAACGGCGGGAGGATACGAGCAGTACTTC	CSARTAGGYEQYF
TRBD2	TRBV6-2/TRBV6-3	few	TRBJ2-1	TGTGCCAGTTGCACTAGCGGTTACAATGAGCAGTTCTTC	CASCTSGYNEQFF
TRBD2	TRBV6-5	NA	TRBJ2-7	TGTGCCAGCAGTTACGCCTCCGGGACTAGCGGGATCTACGAGCAGTACTTC	CASSYASGTSGIYEQYF
TRBD2	TRBV12-3/TRBV12-4	many	TRBJ2-2	TGTGCCAGCTCCCTCGGGGGGGTCAAGGAGCTGTTTTTT	CASSLGGVKELFF
TRBD1	TRBV6-1	NA	TRBJ1-2	TGTGCCAGCTTCCCCGCCACAGGGGTTGGCTACACCTTC	CASFPATGVGYTF
NA	TRBV29-1	NA	TRBJ1-2	TGCAGCGTTGAAGTACAGGGTAAAGGCGGCTACACCTTC	CSVEVQGKGGYTF
NA	TRBV29-1	few	TRBJ2-7	TGCAGCGTTAGCCCAGGGGAGATGGGAGAAAAGTACTTC	CSVSPGEMGEKYF
NA	TRBV29-1	NA	TRBJ2-1	TGCAGCGCTACACCTAGGCGGGACAATGAGCAGTTCTTC	CSATPRRDNEQFF
NA	TRBV21-1	NA	TRBJ2-7	TGTGCCAGCAGCAAAGTCGGCCGGGTGGGGGGGGACTATCCCTACGAGCAGTACTTC	CASSKVGRVGGDYPYEQYF
NA	TRBV20-1	many	TRBJ2-7	TGCAGTGCTAGAGGGCGGACAGTCTTCTCCTACGAGCAGTACTTC	CSARGRTVFSYEQYF
NA	TRBV5-1	few	TRBJ2-1	TGCGCCAGCAGCCTCCGGGACACGTTCTACAATGAGCAGTTCTTC	CASSLRDTFYNEQFF
NA	TRBV7-3	NA	TRBJ2-1	TGTGCCAGCAGCTTATTAGTGGGGGCTGGTGAGCAGTTCTTC	CASSLLVGAGEQFF
NA	TRBV6-4	NA	TRBJ1-2	TGTGCCAGCAGTGTAGAAGGGGGCTACACCTTC	CASSVEGGYTF
NA	TRBV20-1	few	TRBJ2-2	TGCAGTGCTAGAGCCCGGAAGACAGGTTGGGCCACCGGGGAGCTGTTTTTT	CSARARKTGWATGELFF
TRBD1	TRBV7-3	NA	TRBJ2-5	TGTGCCAGCAGCCCCCAGACAGGGTCCCAAGAGACCCAGTACTTC	CASSPQTGSQETQYF
NA	TRBV4-2	NA	TRBJ2-3	TGTGCCAGCAGGAGTACGGACGGCACAGATACGCAGTATTTT	CASRSTDGTDTQYF
TRBD1	TRBV11-2	NA	TRBJ1-4	TGTGCCAGCAGCTTCGTTCCGGGACAGGGCGTTGAAAAACTGTTTTTT	CASSFVPGQGVEKLFF
TRBD1	TRBV7-9	NA	TRBJ2-1	TGTGCCAGCAGCTTAAACCCGGGACAGGGGAGTAGGTACAATGAGCAGTTCTTC	CASSLNPGQGSRYNEQFF
NA	TRBV11-2	NA	TRBJ2-3	TGTGCCAGCAGCCTCACGGTCCCCACAGATACGCAGTATTTT	CASSLTVPTDTQYF
NA	TRBV10-2	few	TRBJ2-1	TGCGCCAGCAGACAACCCGCGGAGTTCTTC	CASRQPAEFF
NA	TRBV5-1	few	TRBJ2-1	TGCGCCAGCAGCTTGGCCGGGCAGGCCCACTACAATGAGCAGTTCTTC	CASSLAGQAHYNEQFF
NA	TRBV5-1	NA	TRBJ2-1	TGCGCCAGCAGCTTTGAACAGACAAACAATGAGCAGTTCTTC	CASSFEQTNNEQFF
NA	TRBV28	few	TRBJ1-5	TGTGCCAGCAGCACAGGGAGTCAGCCCCAGCATTTT	CASSTGSQPQHF